Below, 30 T cell receptor beta chains from the same sample are listed, as sequenced in a study of shared clonotypes between healthy human individuals. Generated by immunoSEQ multiplex PCR, the TCRdb table keeps only in-frame clones and is missing some. The sample contains a few million clones, just under 95% of which appear only once. Sequenced sample: naive CD4+ T cells from PBMCs. Noted subset: CD45RA+ positively selected. These receptors were taken from a man younger than 35 in good health. Some clones in this sample may be carry-over from other donors' samples.

The J gene is TRBJ2-4, the V gene TRBV28; D not resolved. Germline V lookup: CDR1 MDHEN, CDR2 SYDVKM. The CDR3 spans 11 residues. Trimming removed 5 bases from V and 10 bases from J, with 9 bases in between. The CDR3 loop is CASSTVLIQYF. The CDR3 DNA follows: TGTGCCAGCAGTACTGTGCTGATTCAGTACTTC.

The chain joins TRBV6-1 to TRBJ2-3; 10 bases agree with TRBD2. The length of the CDR3 is 15 residues. J gave up 6 bases and V 5 bases, and 8 bases lay outside the gene matches. Germline V gene sequence: CDR1 MNHNS, CDR2 SASEGT. This CDR3 reads CASSRTSGGGDTQYF. CDR3 bases: TGTGCCAGCAGTCGGACTAGCGGAGGGGGGGATACGCAGTATTTT.

The V call is TRBV29-1, the J call TRBJ1-1; D is perhaps TRBD1 (5 bases). The germline CDR1 and CDR2 sequences are SQVTM and ANQGSEA. Trimming left V 6 bases short and J 12 bases short, with 14 bases between. CDR3 length equals 10 residues. The CDR3: CSVVDSETFF. The CDR3 coding sequence is TGCAGCGTGGTCGACAGTGAGACTTTCTTT.

V and J are TRBV10-3 and TRBJ2-3, with TRBD2 matching over 10 bases. Germline values: CDR1 ENHRY, CDR2 SYGVKD. V lost 3 bases, J lost 8 bases, and 11 bases stayed unmatched. The CDR3 loop spans 16 amino acids. CDR3 nucleotides: TGTGCCATCAGTGAAACTAGCGGGGTTGCGCCGGGTACGCAGTATTTT. This gives the protein CAISETSGVAPGTQYF.

This clone was counted a few times. The chain links TRBV27 to TRBJ1-5, with D uncertain. V lost 4 bases and J lost 0, with 16 bases in between. Per the germline V gene, CDR1 is MNHEY and CDR2 is SMNVEV (reference sequence). The CDR3 totals 17 residues. Here the CDR3 DNA reads TGTGCCAGCAGTTCCACACGACTTTCGTATAGCAATCAGCCCCAGCATTTT. Amino acid sequence: CASSSTRLSYSNQPQHF.

The J gene is TRBJ2-1, the V gene TRBV5-4; TRBD2 aligns across 11 bases. In germline, CDR1 is SGHNT, CDR2 YYREEE (reference sequence). V shed 5 bases and J 8 bases; nucleotides not matched to a gene: 9. The length of the CDR3 is 15 residues. This CDR3 reads CASSLSGRAFDEQFF. The CDR3 DNA is TGTGCCAGCAGTCTTAGCGGGAGGGCCTTCGATGAGCAGTTCTTC.

The chain combines TRBV18 with TRBJ2-2; 7 nucleotides match TRBD1. The CDR3 is 16 amino acids. After removal of 2 bases from V and 3 bases from J, the junction contained 6 bases not matched to a gene. Germline CDR1 reads KGHSH; CDR2 reads LQKENI. CDR3 amino acids: CASSPGGRGYTGELFF. The CDR3 DNA reads as TGTGCCAGCTCACCAGGCGGCAGGGGGTACACCGGGGAGCTGTTTTTT.

The J gene is TRBJ2-5, the V gene TRBV5-1; 11 nucleotides match TRBD2. Germline V lookup: CDR1 SGHRS, CDR2 YFSETQ. After removal of 0 bases from V and 1 base from J, the junction contained 8 bases not matched to a gene. The CDR3 covers 18 residues. The CDR3 loop reads CASSLALAGGWGQETQYF. CDR3 DNA sequence: TGCGCCAGCAGCTTGGCTCTAGCGGGAGGATGGGGCCAAGAGACCCAGTACTTC.

The chain recombines TRBV5-1 with TRBJ2-7; possibly TRBD1 or TRBD2 for D (5 bases each). CDR1 and CDR2 (germline): SGHRS, YFSETQ. The germline V and J ends were trimmed by 5 bases and 4 bases, with 19 bases remaining between them. The CDR3 runs to 15 residues. DNA for the CDR3: TGCGCCAGCAGGTTAGCCCCCGGGACGGCATACGAGCAGTACTTC. Translated, it gives CASRLAPGTAYEQYF. The full variable domain, completed using reference TRBV5-1 and TRBJ2-7, is KAGVTQTPRYLIKTRGQQVTLSCSPISGHRSVSWYQQTPGQGLQFLFEYFSETQRNKGNFPGRFSGRQFSNSRSEMNVSTLELGDSALYLCASRLAPGTAYEQYFGPGTRLTVT.

The genes are TRBV7-6 and TRBJ2-3; no firm D call. Trimming cost V 4 bases and J 5 bases, with 4 bases left between them. This CDR3 comprises 11 residues. Per the germline V gene, CDR1 is SGHVS and CDR2 is FNYEAQ. The CDR3: CASSSLDTQYF. The CDR3 coding sequence is TGTGCCAGCAGCTCCTTAGATACGCAGTATTTT.

CDR3 loop: CASSTGRMISGNTIYF. CDR3 in DNA: TGTGCCAGCAGTACGGGACGGATGATCTCTGGAAACACCATATATTTT. V is TRBV28 and J is TRBJ1-3, with D possibly being TRBD1 (5 bases). This CDR3 has 16 amino acids. Per germline, CDR1 MDHEN and CDR2 SYDVKM. Between the trimmed V and J ends, which lost 5 bases and 0 bases, there was a span of 14 bases. The full variable domain, rest sourced from reference TRBV28 and TRBJ1-3, is DVKVTQSSRYLVKRTGEKVFLECVQDMDHENMFWYRQDPGLGLRLIYFSYDVKMKEKGDIPEGYSVSREKKERFSLILESASTNQTSMYLCASSTGRMISGNTIYFGEGSWLTVV.

With respect to this clone: This same CDR3 is encoded by further DNA sequences in the sample. The chain is built from TRBV28 and TRBJ1-1; tentatively, D is TRBD1 (5 bases). The V and J ends lost 4 bases and 0 bases respectively, with 12 bases between them. Germline CDR1 and CDR2: MDHEN and SYDVKM. The CDR3 extends over 15 amino acids. The CDR3 region is CASSSAGTLNTEAFF. DNA of the CDR3: TGTGCCAGCAGTTCCGCCGGGACCCTGAACACTGAAGCTTTCTTT.

The chain links TRBV15 to TRBJ2-2, with 7 bases identical to TRBD2. Trimming at V came to 5 bases and at J to 4 bases, leaving 7 bases not matched to a gene. This CDR3 comprises 15 residues. Germline V gene data show CDR1 as LNHNV and CDR2 as YYDKDF (reference sequence). The CDR3 sequence: CATSSGRERTGELFF. The CDR3 DNA follows: TGTGCCACCAGCTCAGGGAGGGAGCGCACCGGGGAGCTGTTTTTT.

The chain carries TRBV28 and TRBJ1-1; D remains unclear. This CDR3 spans 14 amino acids. Germline values: CDR1 MDHEN, CDR2 SYDVKM. V lost 2 bases and J lost 3, with 10 bases in between. Written as DNA, the CDR3 is TGTGCCAGCAGTTTAGCACAAAGGGACACTGAAGCTTTCTTT. Translating it yields CASSLAQRDTEAFF. Filled out from reference TRBV28 and TRBJ1-1, the complete variable domain reads DVKVTQSSRYLVKRTGEKVFLECVQDMDHENMFWYRQDPGLGLRLIYFSYDVKMKEKGDIPEGYSVSREKKERFSLILESASTNQTSMYLCASSLAQRDTEAFFGQGTRLTVV.

The chain has TRBV6-5 and TRBJ2-5; 13 positions agree with TRBD2. V was clipped by 6 bases and J by 10 bases; unmatched bases: 5. The CDR3 is made up of 13 amino acids. Germline-derived CDR1 and CDR2 are MNHEY and SVGAGI. The CDR3 nucleotides are TGTGCCAGCAGCCTTACTAGCGGGAGGGACCAGTACTTC. This gives the protein CASSLTSGRDQYF.

The genes are TRBV27 and TRBJ2-1, with a weak D call TRBD1 (5 bases). There are 16 residues in the CDR3. Deletions cut 2 bases from V and 5 bases from J, with 16 bases between. Germline-derived CDR1 and CDR2 are MNHEY and SMNVEV (reference sequence). The CDR3 reads CASSLVADTINNEQFF. Written as DNA, the CDR3 is TGTGCCAGCAGTTTAGTCGCGGACACGATAAACAATGAGCAGTTCTTC.

The genes are TRBV6-5 and TRBJ2-2; no firm D call. Trimming removed 6 bases from V and 4 bases from J, with 12 bases in between. The length of the CDR3 is 14 residues. Germline V gene data show CDR1 as MNHEY and CDR2 as SVGAGI. The CDR3 nucleotides read TGTGCCAGCAGAAGTAATGAGGCCACCGGGGAGCTGTTTTTT. This translates into CASRSNEATGELFF.

To note about this clone: The sample has other DNA sequences that encode this CDR3 too. V and J are TRBV5-6 and TRBJ1-2; TRBD1 matches at 9 bases. Unmatched junction bases numbered 1, after V lost 2 bases and J lost 2 bases. This CDR3 comprises 14 residues. From germline, CDR1 is SGHDT and CDR2 YYEEEE. The CDR3 DNA follows: TGTGCCAGCAGCTTTGGACAGGGGAACTATGGCTACACCTTC. It encodes CASSFGQGNYGYTF.

This clone was observed a single time. V and J are TRBV5-1 and TRBJ2-7; TRBD2 might be the D (5 bases). Between the trimmed V and J ends, which lost 4 bases and 0 bases, there was a span of 11 bases. The CDR3 is 14 residues long. Germline CDR1 SGHRS, CDR2 YFSETQ. CDR3 sequence reads: CASSGGPGSYEQYF. The DNA for the CDR3 is TGCGCCAGCAGCGGAGGACCGGGCTCCTACGAGCAGTACTTC. Combining the CDR3 with reference TRBV5-1 and TRBJ2-7 gives the whole variable domain KAGVTQTPRYLIKTRGQQVTLSCSPISGHRSVSWYQQTPGQGLQFLFEYFSETQRNKGNFPGRFSGRQFSNSRSEMNVSTLELGDSALYLCASSGGPGSYEQYFGPGTRLTVT.

The chain couples TRBV13 to TRBJ2-3, with TRBD2 matching over 10 bases. With 0 bases clipped from V and 2 bases from J, the junction kept 5 bases outside the gene matches. In germline, CDR1 is PRHDT, CDR2 FYEKMQ (reference sequence). The CDR3 consists of 17 residues. The CDR3 DNA is TGTGCCAGCAGCTTAGGCCTAGCGGGGGTAATCACAGATACGCAGTATTTT. Its protein is CASSLGLAGVITDTQYF.

This chain uses TRBV19 with TRBJ1-2, with 7 bases that match TRBD1. The CDR3 is 16 amino acids. J lost 3 bases, V lost 6 bases, and 13 bases had no gene match. The germline V gene encodes CDR1 LNHDA and CDR2 SQIVND (reference sequence). CDR3 loop: CASREEAGQIDYGYTF. The CDR3 nucleotides read TGTGCCAGTAGAGAAGAGGCGGGACAGATAGACTATGGCTACACCTTC. Full variable domain (rest looked up from reference TRBV19 and TRBJ1-2): DGGITQSPKYLFRKEGQNVTLSCEQNLNHDAMYWYRQDPGQGLRLIYYSQIVNDFQKGDIAEGYSVSREKKESFPLTVTSAQKNPTAFYLCASREEAGQIDYGYTFGSGTRLTVV.

Concerning this clone itself: This CDR3 is also generated by other DNA sequences in the sample. The chain is built from TRBV11-3 and TRBJ2-5; D gene uncertain. The CDR3 has 13 residues. Germline V lookup: CDR1 SGHNT, CDR2 YENEEA. Trimming removed 1 base from V and 5 bases from J, with 8 bases in between. The CDR3 here is CASSLVPGETQYF. CDR3 in DNA: TGTGCCAGCAGCTTAGTGCCCGGGGAGACCCAGTACTTC.

This chain joins TRBV27 and TRBJ2-5, with a weak D call TRBD2 (7 bases). CDR3 length: 14 amino acids. The V end was cut by 2 bases, the J end by 5 bases, with 12 bases between. The germline gives CDR1 MNHEY, CDR2 SMNVEV (reference sequence). CDR3 in amino acids: CASSLGRGSETQYF. The CDR3 DNA is TGTGCCAGCAGTTTAGGGAGGGGGAGTGAGACCCAGTACTTC.

This chain links TRBV15 with TRBJ2-1; D might be TRBD2 (6 bases). Germline lookup yields CDR1 LNHNV and CDR2 YYDKDF (reference sequence). The CDR3 consists of 16 residues. V lost 2 bases to trimming and J lost 4 bases, with 15 bases between them. The CDR3 bases are TGTGCCACCAGCAGAACCCACAGCGGGCCTTACAATGAGCAGTTCTTC. This translates into CATSRTHSGPYNEQFF.

The rearrangement joins TRBV5-6 to TRBJ2-3, with 8 bases matching TRBD1. The V gene end was trimmed by 1 base and the J gene end by 4 bases; junction bases not matched to a gene: 5. Germline V gene data show CDR1 as SGHDT and CDR2 as YYEEEE. This CDR3 has 15 residues. The chain's CDR3 is CASSLITGGPDTQYF. The DNA for the CDR3 is TGTGCCAGCAGCTTGATCACAGGGGGACCAGATACGCAGTATTTT.

The genes are TRBV7-9 and TRBJ2-7; a possible D gene is TRBD1 (6 bases). The CDR3 extends over 14 amino acids. The germline V gene encodes CDR1 SEHNR and CDR2 FQNEAQ (reference sequence). V lost 2 bases, J lost 4 bases, and 12 bases lay in between. CDR3: CASSLLGQTYEQYF. The CDR3 DNA reads TGTGCCAGCAGCTTATTAGGACAGACTTACGAGCAGTACTTC.

The chain uses TRBV7-3 and TRBJ2-7; 9 positions match TRBD2. CDR1 is SGHTA, CDR2 FQGTGA, per germline. CDR3 length equals 14 residues. The V and J ends lost 5 bases and 7 bases, in that order; junction bases with no gene match: 9. CDR3 DNA sequence: TGTGCCAGCAGCCCTCAAGCGGGAGGTCGGGAGCAGTACTTC. Translation: CASSPQAGGREQYF.

In nucleotides, the CDR3 is TGTGCCAGCTCCGGGGGTAGCGGGAGGACAGATACGCAGTATTTT. The encoded protein is CASSGGSGRTDTQYF. The chain joins TRBV7-9 to TRBJ2-3; 10 positions match TRBD2. CDR1 SEHNR and CDR2 FQNEAQ come from the germline V gene (reference sequence). The V and J ends lost 8 bases and 3 bases, in that order; junction bases with no gene match: 8. The CDR3 totals 15 residues.

The chain uses TRBV2 and TRBJ1-1, with 7 bases matching TRBD1. V was pared by 3 bases and J by 3 bases, with 4 bases of the junction left unmatched. Germline-derived CDR1 and CDR2 are SNHLY and FYNNEI. The CDR3 has 14 residues. CDR3 protein: CASSDKGADTEAFF. In DNA, the CDR3 is TGTGCCAGCAGTGACAAGGGGGCGGACACTGAAGCTTTCTTT.

The rearrangement uses TRBV2 and TRBJ1-1; TRBD1 aligns across 7 bases. Unmatched junction bases numbered 10, after V lost 7 bases and J lost 5 bases. From germline, CDR1 is SNHLY and CDR2 FYNNEI. The CDR3 covers 14 residues. The DNA for the CDR3 is TGTGCCAGCACCTCACAGGGGCGAGGGACTGAAGCTTTCTTT. It encodes CASTSQGRGTEAFF.